The present T cell receptor (beta chain) was sequenced within a study of blood T cells in healthy people across ages. Per germline, CDR1 DFQATT and CDR2 SNEGSKA (reference sequence). CDR3 length: 11 residues. Germline trimming cut 4 bases from V and 13 bases from J; bases unmatched to any gene: 9. A sample-barcoded 5' primer and a J-beta primer mix were used in a second PCR of roughly 7 to 11 cycles. TCRdb called the 5' RACE reads again in MiXCR, with one record for every CDR3 protein. The sample has around 1,000,000 distinct CDR3 sequences; 20% to 25% are singletons. This sample also appeared in a second study, on T cells of mothers and their children. That source notes: Study donors consisted of a few healthy Caucasian mothers and their six children. Related mother-child pairs shared marginally more repertoire than unrelated pairs, though not significantly.

This receptor was obtained from a girl aged 2 to 9 in good health. The chain joins TRBV20-1 to TRBJ2-5, with 7 bases lining up with TRBD1. Input material: blood. The CDR3 DNA reads as TGCAGTGCTAAAAATTCCGGGACAGCGTACTTC. Translating gives CSAKNSGTAYF.